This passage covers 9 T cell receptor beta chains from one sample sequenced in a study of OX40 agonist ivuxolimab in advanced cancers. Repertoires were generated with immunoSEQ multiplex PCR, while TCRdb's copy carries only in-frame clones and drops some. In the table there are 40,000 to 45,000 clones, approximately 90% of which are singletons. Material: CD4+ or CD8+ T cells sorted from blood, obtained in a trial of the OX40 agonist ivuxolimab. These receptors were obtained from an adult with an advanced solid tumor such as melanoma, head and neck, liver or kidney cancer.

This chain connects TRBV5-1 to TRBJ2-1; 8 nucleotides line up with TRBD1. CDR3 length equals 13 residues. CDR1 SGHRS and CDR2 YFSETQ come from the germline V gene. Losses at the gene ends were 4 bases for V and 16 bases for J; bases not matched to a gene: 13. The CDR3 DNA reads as TGCGCCAGCAGCCCGGGACAGGCTTTCGATCCTTTCTTC. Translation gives CASSPGQAFDPFF.

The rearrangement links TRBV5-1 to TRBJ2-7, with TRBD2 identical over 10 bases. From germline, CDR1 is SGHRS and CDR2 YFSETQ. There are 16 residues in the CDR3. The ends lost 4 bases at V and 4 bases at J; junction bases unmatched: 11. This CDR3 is CASSPQSASGSYEQYF. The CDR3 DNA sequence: TGCGCCAGCAGCCCCCAATCGGCTAGCGGGAGTTACGAGCAGTACTTC.

In DNA, the CDR3 is TGTGCCAGCAGCCAGGGGGGGTCGGACTACGAGCAGTACTTC. It codes for CASSQGGSDYEQYF. The chain recombines TRBV14 with TRBJ2-7, with 7 bases aligning to TRBD2. V trimming: 3 bases; J trimming: 3 bases; junction bases outside the gene matches: 5. The length of the CDR3 is 14 residues. Germline V lookup: CDR1 SGHDN, CDR2 FVKESK.

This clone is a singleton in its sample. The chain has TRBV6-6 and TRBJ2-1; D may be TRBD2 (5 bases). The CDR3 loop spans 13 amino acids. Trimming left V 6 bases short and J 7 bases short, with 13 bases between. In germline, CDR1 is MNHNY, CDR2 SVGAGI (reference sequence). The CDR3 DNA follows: TGTGCCAGCAGCCTGGGCCGCGGGAATGAGCAGTTCTTC. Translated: CASSLGRGNEQFF.

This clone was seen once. CDR3 sequence: CSARDARRAFF. The CDR3 nucleotides read TGCAGTGCTAGAGATGCCAGGAGAGCTTTCTTT. The chain uses TRBV20-1 and TRBJ1-1; D remains ambiguous. The germline CDR1 and CDR2 sequences are DFQATT and SNEGSKA (reference sequence). The CDR3 runs to 11 residues. Trimming stripped 0 bases from V and 10 bases from J, with 9 bases between.

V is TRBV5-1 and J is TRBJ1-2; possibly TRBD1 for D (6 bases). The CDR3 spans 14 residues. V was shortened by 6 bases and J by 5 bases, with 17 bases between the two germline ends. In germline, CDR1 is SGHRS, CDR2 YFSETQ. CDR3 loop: CASNPGGLDYGYTF. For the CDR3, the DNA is TGCGCCAGCAACCCTGGGGGCCTCGATTATGGCTACACCTTC. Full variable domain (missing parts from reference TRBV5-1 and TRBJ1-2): KAGVTQTPRYLIKTRGQQVTLSCSPISGHRSVSWYQQTPGQGLQFLFEYFSETQRNKGNFPGRFSGRQFSNSRSEMNVSTLELGDSALYLCASNPGGLDYGYTFGSGTRLTVV.

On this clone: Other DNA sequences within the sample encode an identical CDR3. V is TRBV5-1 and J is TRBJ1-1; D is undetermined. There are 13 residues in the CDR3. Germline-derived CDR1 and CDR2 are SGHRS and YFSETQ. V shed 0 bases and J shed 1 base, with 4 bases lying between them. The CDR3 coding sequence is TGCGCCAGCAGCTTGGGGGGGAACACTGAAGCTTTCTTT. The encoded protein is CASSLGGNTEAFF. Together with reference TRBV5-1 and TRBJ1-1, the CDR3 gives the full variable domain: KAGVTQTPRYLIKTRGQQVTLSCSPISGHRSVSWYQQTPGQGLQFLFEYFSETQRNKGNFPGRFSGRQFSNSRSEMNVSTLELGDSALYLCASSLGGNTEAFFGQGTRLTVV.

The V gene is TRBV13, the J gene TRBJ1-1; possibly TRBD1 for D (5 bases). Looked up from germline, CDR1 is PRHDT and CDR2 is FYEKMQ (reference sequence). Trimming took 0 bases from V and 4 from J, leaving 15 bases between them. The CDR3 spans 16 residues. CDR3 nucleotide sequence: TGTGCCAGCAGCTTAGGGGGGCCCGCGGGACCCACTGAAGCTTTCTTT. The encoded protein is CASSLGGPAGPTEAFF.

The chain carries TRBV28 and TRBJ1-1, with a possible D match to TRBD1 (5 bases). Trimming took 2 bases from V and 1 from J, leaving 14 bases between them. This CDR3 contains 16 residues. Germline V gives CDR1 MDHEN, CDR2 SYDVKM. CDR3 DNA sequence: TGTGCCAGCAGTTTACCCCCCGGGGCCCGGAACACTGAAGCTTTCTTT. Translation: CASSLPPGARNTEAFF.